The 19 T cell receptor beta chains below all came from one sample that was sequenced in a study of CD8+ T cells in alopecia areata. The treatment denotes: oral pan-JAK inhibitor, 5-10 mg twice daily. Isolated RNA was reverse transcribed into cDNA used as the sequencing template. Clones were sequenced by immunoSEQ multiplex PCR, and TCRdb holds only the in-frame ones, with some missing. The sample carries 90,000 or so clones, about 40% recorded once. The sample was CD8+ T cells sorted from blood, taken at week 24, from a patient treated with tofacitinib. The receptors were sampled from a human donor with alopecia areata.

This clone has just a few counts. This chain uses TRBV27 with TRBJ1-5; D not certain. Germline CDR1 and CDR2: MNHEY and SMNVEV (reference sequence). The CDR3 has 13 amino acids. V lost 5 bases, J lost 3 bases, and 8 bases lay in between. The CDR3 sequence is CASSQVINQPQHF. DNA for the CDR3: TGTGCCAGCAGTCAGGTGATCAATCAGCCCCAGCATTTT.

The CDR3 DNA reads TGTGCCTGGAGTGTAGAAGGAAATCAGCCCCAGCATTTT. Amino acid sequence: CAWSVEGNQPQHF. The chain couples TRBV30 to TRBJ1-5; D is undetermined. In germline, CDR1 is GTSNPN, CDR2 SVGIG (reference sequence). The germline V and J ends were trimmed by 0 bases and 4 bases, with 7 bases remaining between them. The CDR3 runs 13 residues.

This clone is deemed medium-sized. This chain uses TRBV7-2 with TRBJ2-7, with 8 bases matching TRBD1. Trimming cost V 6 bases and J 2 bases; bases outside gene matches: 12. CDR1 and CDR2 (germline): SGHTA, FQGNSA. CDR3 length: 16 amino acids. In DNA, the CDR3 is TGTGCCAGCAGACCTTCTGACAGGGGATTCCCCTACGAGCAGTACTTC. Protein: CASRPSDRGFPYEQYF.

This clone has only a few counts. The chain uses TRBV18 and TRBJ2-3; 7 nucleotides agree with TRBD1. This CDR3 spans 18 amino acids. CDR1 is KGHSH, CDR2 LQKENI, per germline. The trim removed 4 bases at V and 0 bases at J, leaving 13 bases unmatched. The chain's CDR3 is CASSLSKSDRESTDTQYF. The CDR3 region has the DNA TGTGCCAGCTCACTATCAAAATCCGACAGGGAGAGCACAGATACGCAGTATTTT.

Only a few counts were recorded for this clone. A read error is likely, as this CDR3 ends without the conserved phenylalanine or tryptophan. The DNA is omitted, as the CDR3 cannot be located on it reliably, and the CDR3 follows TCRdb's listing. The chain links TRBV6-6 to TRBJ1-1; TRBD1, the D gene given by the table, was not confirmed from the DNA. Germline V CDR1 and CDR2: MNHNY, SVGAGI (reference sequence). The CDR3 length is 14 residues, termini included. CDR3 protein: CASSYHPGQGGPLS.

The table lists this clone with many counts. The CDR3 protein is CSSGGYEQFF. CDR3 nucleotide sequence: TGCAGCTCTGGGGGGTATGAGCAGTTCTTC. The genes are TRBV29-1 and TRBJ2-1; tentatively, D is TRBD2 (6 bases). This CDR3 is built from 10 residues. Deletions cut 8 bases from V and 8 bases from J, with 10 bases between. Germline V gene sequence: CDR1 SQVTM, CDR2 ANQGSEA.

V and J are TRBV6-6 and TRBJ1-4; 9 nucleotides match TRBD1. The CDR3 is 14 residues long. V gave up 9 bases and J gave up 6 bases; unmatched junction bases: 8. The germline V gene encodes CDR1 MNHNY and CDR2 SVGAGI (reference sequence). The CDR3 sequence is CASGHTGGYEKLFF. The CDR3 DNA is TGTGCCAGTGGGCATACAGGGGGCTATGAAAAACTGTTTTTT.

This chain connects TRBV25-1 to TRBJ1-4; D remains unclear. The V end lost 2 bases, the J end lost 4 bases, and 5 bases lay between the germline ends. Germline V CDR1 and CDR2: MGHDK, SYGVNS. The length of the CDR3 is 13 residues. CDR3 sequence: CASSEQVNEKLFF. The CDR3 DNA reads as TGTGCCAGCAGTGAACAGGTTAATGAAAAACTGTTTTTT.

The V call is TRBV7-9, the J call TRBJ2-3; D not certain. The CDR3 consists of 14 residues. Germline CDR1 is SEHNR and CDR2 is FQNEAQ (reference sequence). V gave up 3 bases and J gave up 2 bases, with 9 bases separating them. CDR3 DNA: TGTGCCAGCAGCTTCGCGGCCCACACAGATACGCAGTATTTT. Residues: CASSFAAHTDTQYF.

The V gene is TRBV4-1, the J gene TRBJ2-1, with D hard to call. This CDR3 comprises 15 residues. Trimming removed 3 bases at V and 7 bases at J, with 16 bases between. CDR1 is MGHRA, CDR2 YSYEKL, per germline. The chain's CDR3 is CASSQTESLGNEQFF. DNA of the CDR3: TGCGCCAGCAGCCAGACGGAAAGCCTCGGTAATGAGCAGTTCTTC.

This clone was counted a few times. The rearrangement uses TRBV7-3 and TRBJ2-3, with 7 bases identical to TRBD2. Trimming removed 5 bases from V and 2 bases from J; junction bases left unmatched: 10. The germline gives CDR1 SGHTA, CDR2 FQGTGA. The CDR3 covers 16 residues. CDR3 in DNA: TGTGCCAGCAGCCCGGTCGGGGGAGGGGCCACAGATACGCAGTATTTT. Amino acids: CASSPVGGGATDTQYF.

This clone was counted a few times. DNA of the CDR3: TGTGCCAGCAGTGTCCGGGACAGCCTGTACGAGCAGTACTTC. Its translation: CASSVRDSLYEQYF. The chain links TRBV6-1 to TRBJ2-7; TRBD1 matches 7 bases. Germline lookup yields CDR1 MNHNS and CDR2 SASEGT. The CDR3 consists of 14 residues. Trimming took 4 bases from V and 4 from J; bases not matched to a gene: 7.

This clone was seen a handful of times. The CDR3 here is CASSPGLAGYEQYF. CDR3 DNA sequence: TGTGCCAGCAGCCCCGGACTAGCGGGCTACGAGCAGTACTTC. The chain links TRBV11-2 to TRBJ2-7; 11 nucleotides agree with TRBD2. Germline values: CDR1 SGHAT, CDR2 FQNNGV. The CDR3 totals 14 residues. The ends lost 5 bases at V and 3 bases at J; junction bases unmatched: 3.

The chain is built from TRBV5-1 and TRBJ2-3, with D possibly being TRBD1 (5 bases). Deletions cut 7 bases from V and 2 bases from J, with 11 bases between. CDR1 is SGHRS, CDR2 YFSETQ, per germline. This CDR3 spans 13 amino acids. The CDR3 region has the DNA TGCGCCAGCTCGACAGAGAACACAGATACGCAGTATTTT. It is translated as CASSTENTDTQYF.

The chain employs TRBV7-6 and TRBJ2-1, with 7 bases matching TRBD2. The ends lost 0 bases at V and 13 bases at J; junction bases unmatched: 3. Germline V lookup: CDR1 SGHVS, CDR2 FNYEAQ. This CDR3 is 12 amino acids long. The CDR3 region has the DNA TGTGCCAGCAGCTTAGCCCGGGAGGCCCAGTTCTTC. Translating it yields CASSLAREAQFF.

The rearrangement joins TRBV14 to TRBJ2-7; no clear D. Germline lookup yields CDR1 SGHDN and CDR2 FVKESK. The CDR3 extends over 14 amino acids. Trimming left V 1 base short and J 4 bases short, with 11 bases between. CDR3 in DNA: TGTGCCAGCAGCCAAGGTGAAGGGCCGTACGAGCAGTACTTC. Translated: CASSQGEGPYEQYF. The variable domain in full, completed from reference TRBV14 and TRBJ2-7, reads EAGVTQFPSHSVIEKGQTVTLRCDPISGHDNLYWYRRVMGKEIKFLLHFVKESKQDESGMPNNRFLAERTGGTYSTLKVQPAELEDSGVYFCASSQGEGPYEQYFGPGTRLTVT.

This chain links TRBV6-5 with TRBJ1-1, with D uncertain. V was cut by 6 bases and J by 2 bases, with 10 bases left in between. Germline loops: CDR1 MNHEY, CDR2 SVGAGI. The CDR3 extends over 13 amino acids. The DNA for the CDR3 is TGTGCCAGCAGAGGCGGCAGAAACACTGAAGCTTTCTTT. This translates into CASRGGRNTEAFF.

This clone was detected only a few times. The chain is built from TRBV10-3 and TRBJ2-1, with 10 bases fitting TRBD2. Germline V gene sequence: CDR1 ENHRY, CDR2 SYGVKD. V was pared by 6 bases and J by 3 bases, with 2 bases of the junction left unmatched. This CDR3 region has 14 residues. The CDR3 DNA reads TGTGCCATCAGCGGGACTAGCGACTACAATGAGCAGTTCTTC. It translates to CAISGTSDYNEQFF.

The chain joins TRBV9 to TRBJ2-7; TRBD2 matches at 7 bases. In germline, CDR1 is SGDLS, CDR2 YYNGEE. The CDR3 sequence is 15 residues long. With 0 bases clipped from V and 0 bases from J, the junction kept 3 bases outside the gene matches. The CDR3 is CASSVAAGNSYEQYF. The CDR3 region has the DNA TGTGCCAGCAGCGTAGCAGCGGGAAACTCCTACGAGCAGTACTTC.